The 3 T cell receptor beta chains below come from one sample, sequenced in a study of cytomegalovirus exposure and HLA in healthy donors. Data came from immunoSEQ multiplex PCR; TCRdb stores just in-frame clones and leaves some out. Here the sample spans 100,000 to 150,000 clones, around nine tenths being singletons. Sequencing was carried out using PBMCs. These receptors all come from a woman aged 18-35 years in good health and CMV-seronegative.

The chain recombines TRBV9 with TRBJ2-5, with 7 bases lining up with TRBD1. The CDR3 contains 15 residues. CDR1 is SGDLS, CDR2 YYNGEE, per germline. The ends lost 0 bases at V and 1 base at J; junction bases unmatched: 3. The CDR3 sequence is CASSVGTGVQETQYF. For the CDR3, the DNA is TGTGCCAGCAGCGTAGGTACAGGGGTCCAAGAGACCCAGTACTTC.

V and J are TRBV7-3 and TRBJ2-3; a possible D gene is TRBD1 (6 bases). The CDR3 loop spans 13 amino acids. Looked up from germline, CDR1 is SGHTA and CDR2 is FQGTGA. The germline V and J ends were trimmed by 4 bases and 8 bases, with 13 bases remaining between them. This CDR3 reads CASSSAPQGTQYF. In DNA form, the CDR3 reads TGTGCCAGCAGCTCCGCTCCACAGGGTACGCAGTATTTT.

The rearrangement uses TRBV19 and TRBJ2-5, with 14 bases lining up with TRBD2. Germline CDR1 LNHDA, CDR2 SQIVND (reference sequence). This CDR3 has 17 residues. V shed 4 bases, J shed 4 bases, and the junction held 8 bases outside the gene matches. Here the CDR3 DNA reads TGTGCCAGTAGTAGCATGACTAGCGGGAGGGCCGGAGAGACCCAGTACTTC. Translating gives CASSSMTSGRAGETQYF.